This TCR beta chain was recorded in a study of regulatory T cells in long-lasting Graves disease (dated by TCRdb to 2020 to 2023). For the study in its entirety: Persistent Graves' disease meant more than 5 years of antithyroid drug treatment with TSH receptor autoantibodies that stayed positive. Patients with persistent Graves' disease were compared with patients with newly diagnosed Graves' disease using TCR sequencing and RNA sequencing of peripheral blood. The study took place in China and was registered as a clinical trial. A total of about 33 samples were covered by TCR sequencing, comprising approximately 13 persistent and around 20 newly diagnosed Graves' disease patients. Persistent Graves' disease patients in the clinical cohort had taken antithyroid drugs for roughly ten years on average.

The library was prepared using multiplex PCR. Sequencing relied on an Illumina HiSeq 4000. iRepertoire HTBI primers and Arm-PCR amplification of CDR3 regions were used to construct TCR beta libraries. Before sequencing, the PCR products underwent gel purification. Per the authors' processing: A total of 62 TRBV and approximately 13 TRBJ segments were identified across samples and were used for gene usage analysis of CDR3 amino acid clonotypes. COPE and FqMerger were used to merge filtered high-quality paired reads into contigs. Contigs were aligned with BLAST to IMGT TRBV, TRBD and TRBJ reference genes, and CDR3 was defined per IMGT. Clonotypes above 0.1% frequency were classified as highly expanded clones. Repertoire diversity was measured by Shannon entropy, and V-J evenness by the Gini coefficient. Clonotypes shared by more than one individual were considered public. TCRdb trimmed public reads at Q25 via fastp, called clones via MiXCR and kept in-frame beta chains. All rows with the same CDR3 protein become a single entry with the most common DNA and genes. The V and J calls follow TCRdb's processing rather than the paper's. The sample table holds fewer than 400,000 distinct CDR3 sequences, of which less than 25% were seen once. The ten largest make up more than 20% of the sample.

Overall study outcomes, separate from this receptor: Lower TCR Shannon entropy and fewer highly expanded clones were observed in persistent Graves' disease patients than in newly diagnosed patients, which suggested clonal expansion. Patients with persistent disease shared more public clonotypes (about 2,900) than newly diagnosed patients did (around 930). Peripheral blood alone was examined, since thyroid tissue, which constituted the primary lesion, could not be accessed. Sequencing and analysis were limited to the TCR beta chain. TRBV28, TRBJ1-2 and TRBJ2-5 were preferentially used in persistent disease, while TRBV20-1 and TRBJ2-1 were favored in newly diagnosed disease. The small sample size was acknowledged by the authors as a limitation that may reduce accuracy.

The sample's time point, from its label and the paper: persistent/refractory GD, antithyroid drugs over 5 years with positive TRAb. For both TCR sequencing and RNA sequencing, RNA was extracted from PBMCs using TRIzol. Graves' disease was diagnosed according to American Thyroid Association guidelines. Patients were recruited from an endocrinology department in Xi'an, China. From each patient, approximately 9.9 milliliters of peripheral blood was collected into an EDTA anticoagulant tube. Ficoll Paque Plus density gradient separation was used to isolate PBMCs, and no further T cell sorting was performed. An Agilent 2100 Bioanalyzer and agarose gel were used to check RNA quality, and a NanoDrop 2000 was used to measure RNA concentration. This clonotype was counted ten times or more. Its antigen remains undetermined. Base-call qualities are not available, and no considerably larger clone is one nucleotide away.

The CDR3 runs 15 residues from the cysteine to the phenylalanine. CDR3 DNA is the only sequence kept; it has 45 bases, read in frame from the first base. The germline V gene supplies CDR1 MNHNS and CDR2 SASEGT. V loses 1 base at its end and J loses 2 bases; junction bases beyond the gene matches: 4. The clonotype originates from a female donor with Graves disease. The material sequenced was peripheral blood mononuclear cells (PBMCs), taken when the disease was refractory, from a patient treated with antithyroid drugs. The chain is assembled from TRBV6-1 and TRBJ2-7; a stretch of 8 junction bases matches TRBD1. The CDR3: CASSEGTGTPYEQYF. The DNA reads TGTGCCAGCAGTGAAGGGACAGGGACCCCCTACGAGCAGTACTTC.